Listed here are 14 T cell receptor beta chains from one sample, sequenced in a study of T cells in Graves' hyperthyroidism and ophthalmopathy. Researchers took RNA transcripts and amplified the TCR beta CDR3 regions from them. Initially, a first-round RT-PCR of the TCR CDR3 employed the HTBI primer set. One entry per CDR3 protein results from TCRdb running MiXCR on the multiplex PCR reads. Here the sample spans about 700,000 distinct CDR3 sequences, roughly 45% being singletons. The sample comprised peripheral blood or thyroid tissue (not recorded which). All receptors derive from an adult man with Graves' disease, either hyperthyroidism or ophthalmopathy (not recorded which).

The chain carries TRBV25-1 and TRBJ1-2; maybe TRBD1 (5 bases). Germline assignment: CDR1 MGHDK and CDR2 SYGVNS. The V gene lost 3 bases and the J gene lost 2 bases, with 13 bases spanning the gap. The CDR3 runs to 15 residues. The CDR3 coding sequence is TGTGCCAGCAGTGAGGATAATGGGGCGAACTATGGCTACACCTTC. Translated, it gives CASSEDNGANYGYTF.

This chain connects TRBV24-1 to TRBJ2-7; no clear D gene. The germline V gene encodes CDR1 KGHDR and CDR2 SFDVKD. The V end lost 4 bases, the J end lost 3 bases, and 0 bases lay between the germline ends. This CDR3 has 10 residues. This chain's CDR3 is CATSDYEQYF. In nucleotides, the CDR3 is TGTGCCACCAGTGACTACGAGCAGTACTTC.

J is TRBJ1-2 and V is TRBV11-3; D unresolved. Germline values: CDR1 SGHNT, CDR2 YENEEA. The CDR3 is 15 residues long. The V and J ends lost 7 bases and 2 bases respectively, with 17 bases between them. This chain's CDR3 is CASNPSGLANYGYTF. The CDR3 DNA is TGTGCCAGCAACCCCTCGGGATTAGCCAACTATGGCTACACCTTC.

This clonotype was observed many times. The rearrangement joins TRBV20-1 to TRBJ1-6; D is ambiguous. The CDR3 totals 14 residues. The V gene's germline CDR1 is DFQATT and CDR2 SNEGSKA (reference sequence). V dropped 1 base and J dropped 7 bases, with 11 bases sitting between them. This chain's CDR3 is CSARVGRPNSPLHF. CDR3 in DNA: TGCAGTGCTAGAGTGGGGAGGCCGAATTCACCCCTCCACTTT.

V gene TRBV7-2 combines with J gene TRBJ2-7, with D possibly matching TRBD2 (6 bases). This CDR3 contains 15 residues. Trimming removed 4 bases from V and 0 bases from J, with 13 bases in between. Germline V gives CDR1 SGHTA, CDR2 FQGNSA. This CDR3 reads CASSSAGPSSYEQYF. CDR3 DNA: TGTGCCAGCAGCTCCGCGGGGCCATCCTCCTACGAGCAGTACTTC.

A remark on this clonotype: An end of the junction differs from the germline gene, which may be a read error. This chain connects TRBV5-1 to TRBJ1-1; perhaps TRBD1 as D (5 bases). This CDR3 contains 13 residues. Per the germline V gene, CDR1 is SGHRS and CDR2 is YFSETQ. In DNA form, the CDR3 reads TGTGCCAGCAGTGTTGGGGGTGACGCTGAAGCTTTCTTT. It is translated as CASSVGGDAEAFF.

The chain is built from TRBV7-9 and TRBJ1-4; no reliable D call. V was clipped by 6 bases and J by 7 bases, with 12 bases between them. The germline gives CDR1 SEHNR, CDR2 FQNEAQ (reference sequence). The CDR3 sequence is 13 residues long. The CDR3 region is CASSVGGLEKLFF. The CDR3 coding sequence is TGTGCCAGCAGTGTCGGAGGGCTTGAAAAACTGTTTTTT.

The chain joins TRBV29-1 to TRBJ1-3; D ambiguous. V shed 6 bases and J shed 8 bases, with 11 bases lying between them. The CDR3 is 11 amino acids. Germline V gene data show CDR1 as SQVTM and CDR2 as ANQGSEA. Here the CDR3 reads CSVASDHTIYF. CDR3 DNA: TGCAGCGTAGCTAGCGACCACACCATATATTTT.

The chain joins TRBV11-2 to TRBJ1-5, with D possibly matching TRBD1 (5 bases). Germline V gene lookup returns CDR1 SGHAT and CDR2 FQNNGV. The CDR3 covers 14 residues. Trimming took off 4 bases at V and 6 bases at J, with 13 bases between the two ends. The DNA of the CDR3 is TGTGCCAGCAGCTCGAACCGGGGGAGTCAGCCCCAGCATTTT. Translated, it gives CASSSNRGSQPQHF.

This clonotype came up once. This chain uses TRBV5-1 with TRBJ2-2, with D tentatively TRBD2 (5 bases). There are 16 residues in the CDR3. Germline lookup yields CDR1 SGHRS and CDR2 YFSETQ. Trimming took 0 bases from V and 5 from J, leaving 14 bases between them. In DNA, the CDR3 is TGCGCCAGCAGCTTGGAGTCGCAGCGGAGGACCGGGGAGCTGTTTTTT. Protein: CASSLESQRRTGELFF.

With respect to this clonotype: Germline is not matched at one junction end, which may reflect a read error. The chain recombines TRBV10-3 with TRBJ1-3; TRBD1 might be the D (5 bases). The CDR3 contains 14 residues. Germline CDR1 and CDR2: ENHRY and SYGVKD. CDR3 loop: CVIRQQISGNTIYF. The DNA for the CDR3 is TGTGTCATCCGACAGCAAATCTCTGGAAACACCATATATTTT.

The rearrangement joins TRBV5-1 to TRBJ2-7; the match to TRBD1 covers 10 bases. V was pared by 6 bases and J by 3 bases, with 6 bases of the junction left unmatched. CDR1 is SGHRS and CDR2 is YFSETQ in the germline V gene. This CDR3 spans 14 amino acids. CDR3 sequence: CASTPTGGNYEQYF. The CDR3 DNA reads TGCGCCAGCACCCCGACAGGGGGCAACTACGAGCAGTACTTC.

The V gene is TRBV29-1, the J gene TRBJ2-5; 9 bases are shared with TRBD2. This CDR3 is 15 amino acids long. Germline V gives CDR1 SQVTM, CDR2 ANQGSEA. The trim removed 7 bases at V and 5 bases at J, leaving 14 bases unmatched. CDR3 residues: CSAIGLAGREETQYF. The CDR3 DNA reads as TGCAGCGCCATCGGTCTAGCGGGACGGGAGGAGACCCAGTACTTC.

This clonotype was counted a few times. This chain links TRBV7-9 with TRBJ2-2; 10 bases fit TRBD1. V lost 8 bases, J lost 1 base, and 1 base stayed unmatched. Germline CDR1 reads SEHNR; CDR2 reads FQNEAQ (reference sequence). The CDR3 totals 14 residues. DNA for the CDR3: TGTGCCAGCCGGGACAGGGGGAACACCGGGGAGCTGTTTTTT. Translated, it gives CASRDRGNTGELFF.